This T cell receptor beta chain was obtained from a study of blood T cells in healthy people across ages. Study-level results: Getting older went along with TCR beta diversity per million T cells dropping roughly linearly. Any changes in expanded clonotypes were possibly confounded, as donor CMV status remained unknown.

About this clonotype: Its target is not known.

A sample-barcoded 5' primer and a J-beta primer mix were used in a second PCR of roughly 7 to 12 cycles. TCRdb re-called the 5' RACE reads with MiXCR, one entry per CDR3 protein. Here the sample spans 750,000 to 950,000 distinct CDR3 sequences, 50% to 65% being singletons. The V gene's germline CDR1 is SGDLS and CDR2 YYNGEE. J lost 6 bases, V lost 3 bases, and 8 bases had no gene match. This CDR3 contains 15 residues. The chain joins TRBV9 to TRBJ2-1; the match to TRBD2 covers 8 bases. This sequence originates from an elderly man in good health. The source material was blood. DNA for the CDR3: TGTGCCAGCAGCGACGGGACTAGGACTTCCAATGAGCAGTTCTTC. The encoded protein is CASSDGTRTSNEQFF. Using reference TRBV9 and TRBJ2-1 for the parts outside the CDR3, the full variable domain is DSGVTQTPKHLITATGQRVTLRCSPRSGDLSVYWYQQSLDQGLQFLIQYYNGEERAKGNILERFSAQQFPDLHSELNLSSLELGDSALYFCASSDGTRTSNEQFFGPGTRLTVL.